What follows are 12 T cell receptor beta chains derived from one specimen sequenced in a study of molecular identifiers for immune sequencing clone quantification. TCRdb re-called the PCR reads through MiXCR, storing one row per CDR3 protein. The data hold approximately 7,800 distinct CDR3 sequences, with about 30% observed a single time. Input material: naive CD8+ T cells from blood, with Jurkat cell RNA spiked in. The subset is: FACS-sorted CD8+CD4-CCR7+CD45RA+ naive T cells. These receptor sequences come from a human donor in good health. Some libraries in this study had Jurkat cell RNA spiked in.

The V and J genes are TRBV5-6 and TRBJ2-5; D is unclear. This CDR3 contains 17 residues. In germline, CDR1 is SGHDT, CDR2 YYEEEE. Trimming cost V 0 bases and J 0 bases, with 15 bases left between them. The CDR3 sequence is CASSLGLTQTYQETQYF. The CDR3 nucleotides read TGTGCCAGCAGCTTGGGTTTGACACAAACGTACCAAGAGACCCAGTACTTC.

Only a few counts were recorded for this clonotype. The J gene is TRBJ2-2, the V gene TRBV5-6; D may match TRBD1 or TRBD2 (5 bases each). CDR3 length: 15 amino acids. V lost 6 bases to trimming and J lost 3 bases, with 15 bases between them. The germline gives CDR1 SGHDT, CDR2 YYEEEE. CDR3 residues: CASTLGLGDTGELFF. For the CDR3, the DNA is TGTGCCAGCACCCTAGGATTGGGGGACACCGGGGAGCTGTTTTTT.

This clonotype is labeled as medium-sized. The chain uses TRBV7-2 and TRBJ1-1; 11 nucleotides agree with TRBD1. The germline gives CDR1 SGHTA, CDR2 FQGNSA. The J segment lost 0 bases and the V segment lost 5 bases, leaving 8 bases of the junction unmatched. The CDR3 is 17 amino acids. The chain's CDR3 is CASSTPGQGDLNTEAFF. The CDR3 nucleotides read TGTGCCAGCAGCACACCGGGACAGGGGGATCTGAACACTGAAGCTTTCTTT.

Notes on this clonotype: An end of the junction does not agree with germline; a read error may underlie this. The V call is TRBV29-1, the J call TRBJ2-3; D possibly corresponds to TRBD2 (5 bases). The germline V gene encodes CDR1 SQVTM and CDR2 ANQGSEA. This CDR3 has 15 amino acids. The CDR3 coding sequence is TGCAGCGTTGGGGTCCTAAATGAGGGCACAGATATGCAGTATTTT. Translation gives CSVGVLNEGTDMQYF.

Points on this clonotype: An end of the junction does not agree with germline; a read error may underlie this. This chain uses TRBV15 with TRBJ1-4; D is uncertain. The CDR3 sequence is 15 residues long. Germline V gene sequence: CDR1 LNHNV, CDR2 YYDKDF (reference sequence). CDR3 bases: TGTGCCACCAGCGGAGAAACATACGAAAGGGAAAAACTGTTTTTT. Translating gives CATSGETYEREKLFF.

By its share, this clonotype is medium-sized. The J gene is TRBJ2-7, the V gene TRBV29-1; D may be TRBD1 (6 bases). This CDR3 spans 11 amino acids. V gave up 5 bases and J gave up 3 bases, with 8 bases separating them. CDR1 is SQVTM, CDR2 ANQGSEA, per germline. CDR3 coding DNA: TGCAGCGTTTCAGGGGACTACGAGCAGTACTTC. Its protein is CSVSGDYEQYF.

Relative to its sample, this clonotype is medium-sized. V is TRBV7-2 and J is TRBJ2-7, with 7 bases matching TRBD1. The CDR3 covers 14 residues. After removal of 5 bases from V and 2 bases from J, the junction contained 6 bases not matched to a gene. Germline lookup yields CDR1 SGHTA and CDR2 FQGNSA. The CDR3 DNA reads as TGTGCCAGCAGCGAATACAGGGGCCCCTACGAGCAGTACTTC. It yields the protein CASSEYRGPYEQYF.

This clonotype was seen once. Germline is not matched at one junction end, which may reflect a read error. The J gene is TRBJ1-2, the V gene TRBV6-2 or TRBV6-3; unclear D gene. The CDR3 is made up of 14 amino acids. CDR1 and CDR2 (germline): MNHEY, SVGEGT. CDR3 residues: CASSYSDAGYGHTF. As DNA, the CDR3 is TGTGCCAGCAGTTACTCGGACGCAGGATATGGCCACACCTTC.

By share of the sample, this clonotype is medium-sized. V and J are TRBV14 and TRBJ2-5; no definite D call. CDR3 length equals 13 residues. Germline CDR1 reads SGHDN; CDR2 reads FVKESK. V was shortened by 4 bases and J by 5 bases, with 11 bases between the two germline ends. The CDR3 is CASSRWDGETQYF. The CDR3 bases are TGTGCCAGCAGCCGTTGGGATGGCGAGACCCAGTACTTC.

The chain has TRBV12-3 or TRBV12-4 and TRBJ1-2; the D gene is possibly TRBD1 (5 bases). Trimming pared 10 bases from V and 6 bases from J, leaving 9 bases between. CDR3 length equals 10 residues. The CDR3 reads CATQGDGYTF. In DNA form, the CDR3 reads TGTGCCACCCAGGGAGATGGCTACACCTTC.

This clonotype is medium-sized (0.01 to 0.1%) by share. The gene calls are TRBV5-4 and TRBJ2-3; no clear D gene. In germline, CDR1 is SGHNT, CDR2 YYREEE (reference sequence). The CDR3 consists of 14 residues. V was trimmed by 0 bases and J by 4 bases, leaving 9 bases between them. This CDR3 reads CASSLVAGSDTQYF. CDR3 in DNA: TGTGCCAGCAGCTTGGTGGCCGGGTCAGATACGCAGTATTTT. Full variable domain (outside the CDR3, taken from reference TRBV5-4 and TRBJ2-3): ETGVTQSPTHLIKTRGQQVTLRCSSQSGHNTVSWYQQALGQGPQFIFQYYREEENGRGNFPPRFSGLQFPNYSSELNVNALELDDSALYLCASSLVAGSDTQYFGPGTRLTVL.

As for this clonotype: A much bigger clone sits one base away, suggesting this may be a read error. The rearrangement joins TRBV5-1 to TRBJ2-3; D is possibly TRBD2 (5 bases). CDR3 size: 14 residues. Germline CDR1 SGHRS, CDR2 YFSETQ. The V gene lost 5 bases and the J gene lost 9 bases, with 19 bases spanning the gap. CDR3 protein: CASSPFGLGETQYF. CDR3 nucleotides: TGCGCCAGCAGTCCCTTCGGACTCGGAGAAACGCAGTATTTT.